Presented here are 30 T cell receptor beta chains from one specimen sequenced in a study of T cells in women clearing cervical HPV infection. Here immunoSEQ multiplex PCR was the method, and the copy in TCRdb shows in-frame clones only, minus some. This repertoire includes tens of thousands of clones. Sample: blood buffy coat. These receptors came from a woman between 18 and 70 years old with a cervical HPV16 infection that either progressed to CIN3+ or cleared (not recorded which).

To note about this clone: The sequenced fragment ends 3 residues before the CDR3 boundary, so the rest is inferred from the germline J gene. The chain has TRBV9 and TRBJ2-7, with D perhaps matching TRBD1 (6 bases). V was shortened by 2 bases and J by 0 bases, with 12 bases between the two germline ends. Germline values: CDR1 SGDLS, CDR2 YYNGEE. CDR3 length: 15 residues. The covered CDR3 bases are TGTGCCAGCAGCGTGACAGGAGAGGGCTCCTACGAG. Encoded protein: CASSVTGEGSYE. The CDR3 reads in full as CASSVTGEGSYEQYF.

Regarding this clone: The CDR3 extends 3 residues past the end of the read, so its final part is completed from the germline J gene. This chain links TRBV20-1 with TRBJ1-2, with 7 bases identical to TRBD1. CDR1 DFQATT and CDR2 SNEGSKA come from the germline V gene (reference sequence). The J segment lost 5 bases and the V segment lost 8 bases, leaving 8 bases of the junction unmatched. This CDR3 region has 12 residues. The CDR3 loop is CSTGEQGYGYTF. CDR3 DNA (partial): TGCAGTACCGGCGAACAGGGGTATGGC.

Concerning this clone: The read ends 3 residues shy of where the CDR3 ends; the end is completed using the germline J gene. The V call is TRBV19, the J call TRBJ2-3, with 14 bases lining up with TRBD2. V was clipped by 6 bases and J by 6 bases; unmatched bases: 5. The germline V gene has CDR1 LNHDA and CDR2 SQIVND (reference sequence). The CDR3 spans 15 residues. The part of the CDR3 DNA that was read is TGTGCCAGTAGGGGACTAGCGGGAGTTCTGGATACG. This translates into CASRGLAGVLDT. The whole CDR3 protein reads CASRGLAGVLDTQYF. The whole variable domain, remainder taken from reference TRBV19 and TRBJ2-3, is DGGITQSPKYLFRKEGQNVTLSCEQNLNHDAMYWYRQDPGQGLRLIYYSQIVNDFQKGDIAEGYSVSREKKESFPLTVTSAQKNPTAFYLCASRGLAGVLDTQYFGPGTRLTVL.

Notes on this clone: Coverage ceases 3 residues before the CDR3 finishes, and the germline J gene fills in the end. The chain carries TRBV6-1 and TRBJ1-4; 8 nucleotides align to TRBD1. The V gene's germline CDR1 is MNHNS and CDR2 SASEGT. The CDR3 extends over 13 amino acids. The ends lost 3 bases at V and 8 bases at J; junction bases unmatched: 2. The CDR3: CASSEDRVEKLFF. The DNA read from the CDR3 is TGTGCCAGCAGTGAGGACAGGGTCGAAAAA.

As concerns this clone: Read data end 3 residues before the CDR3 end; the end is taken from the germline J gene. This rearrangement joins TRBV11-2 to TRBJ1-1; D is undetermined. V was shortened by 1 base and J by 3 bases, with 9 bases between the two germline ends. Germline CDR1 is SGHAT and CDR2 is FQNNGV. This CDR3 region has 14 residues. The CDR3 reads CASSLASGYTEAFF. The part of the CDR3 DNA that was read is TGTGCCAGCAGCTTAGCCTCGGGGTACACTGAA.

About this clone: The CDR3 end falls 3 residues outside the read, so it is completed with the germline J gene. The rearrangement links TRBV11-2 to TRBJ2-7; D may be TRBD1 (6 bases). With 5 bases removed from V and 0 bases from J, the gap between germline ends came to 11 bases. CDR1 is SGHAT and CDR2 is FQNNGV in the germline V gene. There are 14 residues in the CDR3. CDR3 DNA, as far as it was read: TGTGCCAGCAGCGATGGACAGCTCTCCTACGAG. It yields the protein CASSDGQLSYE. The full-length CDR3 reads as CASSDGQLSYEQYF. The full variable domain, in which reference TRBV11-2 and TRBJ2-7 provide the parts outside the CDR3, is EAGVAQSPRYKIIEKRQSVAFWCNPISGHATLYWYQQILGQGPKLLIQFQNNGVVDDSQLPKDRFSAERLKGVDSTLKIQPAKLEDSAVYLCASSDGQLSYEQYFGPGTRLTVT.

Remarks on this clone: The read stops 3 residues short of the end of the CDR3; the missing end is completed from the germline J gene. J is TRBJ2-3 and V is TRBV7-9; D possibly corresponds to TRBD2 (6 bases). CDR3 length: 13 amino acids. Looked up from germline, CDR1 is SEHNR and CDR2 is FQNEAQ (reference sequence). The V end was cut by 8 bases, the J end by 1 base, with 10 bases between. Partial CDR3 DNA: TGTGCCAGCTTTTCGGGGGGCACAGATACG. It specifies CASFSGGTDT. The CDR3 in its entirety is CASFSGGTDTQYF.

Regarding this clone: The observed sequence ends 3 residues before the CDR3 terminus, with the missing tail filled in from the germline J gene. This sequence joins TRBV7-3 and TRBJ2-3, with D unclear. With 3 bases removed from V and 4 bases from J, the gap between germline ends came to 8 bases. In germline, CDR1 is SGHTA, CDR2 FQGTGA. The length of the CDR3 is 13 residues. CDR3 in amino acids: CASSLMRSDTQYF. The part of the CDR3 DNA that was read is TGTGCCAGCAGCTTGATGAGGTCAGATACG. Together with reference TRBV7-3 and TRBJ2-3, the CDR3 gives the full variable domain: GAGVSQTPSNKVTEKGKYVELRCDPISGHTALYWYRQSLGQGPEFLIYFQGTGAADDSGLPNDRFFAVRPEGSVSTLKIQRTERGDSAVYLCASSLMRSDTQYFGPGTRLTVL.

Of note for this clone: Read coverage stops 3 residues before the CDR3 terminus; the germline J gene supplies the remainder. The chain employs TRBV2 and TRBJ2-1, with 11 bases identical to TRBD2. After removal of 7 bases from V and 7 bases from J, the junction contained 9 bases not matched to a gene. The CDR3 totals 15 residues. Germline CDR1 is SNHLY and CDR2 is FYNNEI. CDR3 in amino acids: CASTGQASGRNEQFF. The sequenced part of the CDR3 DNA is TGTGCCAGCACCGGGCAGGCTAGCGGGAGGAATGAG. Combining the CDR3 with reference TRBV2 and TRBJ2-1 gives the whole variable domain EPEVTQTPSHQVTQMGQEVILRCVPISNHLYFYWYRQILGQKVEFLVSFYNNEISEKSEIFDDQFSVERPDGSNFTLKIRSTKLEDSAMYFCASTGQASGRNEQFFGPGTRLTVL.

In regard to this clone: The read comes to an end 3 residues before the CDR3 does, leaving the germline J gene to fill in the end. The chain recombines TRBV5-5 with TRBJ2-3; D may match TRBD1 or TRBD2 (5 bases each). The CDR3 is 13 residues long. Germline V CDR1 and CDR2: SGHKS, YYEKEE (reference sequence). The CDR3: CASSIQRGETQYF. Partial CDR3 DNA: TGTGCCAGCAGCATACAGAGGGGAGAGACG.

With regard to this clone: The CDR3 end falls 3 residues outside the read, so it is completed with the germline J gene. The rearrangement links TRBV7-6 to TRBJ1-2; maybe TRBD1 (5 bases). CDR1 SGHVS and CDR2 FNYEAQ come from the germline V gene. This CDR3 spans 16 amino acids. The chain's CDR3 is CASSLRVDGDSYDYTF. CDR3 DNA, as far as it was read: TGTGCCAGCAGCTTAAGAGTCGACGGGGACTCCTACGAC.

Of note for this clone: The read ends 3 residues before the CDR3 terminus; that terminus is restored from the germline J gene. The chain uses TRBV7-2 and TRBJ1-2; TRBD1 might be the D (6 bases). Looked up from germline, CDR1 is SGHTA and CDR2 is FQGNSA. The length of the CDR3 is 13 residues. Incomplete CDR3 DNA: TGTGCCAGCAGTTCGGTTCAGGGGAATGAC. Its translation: CASSSVQGND. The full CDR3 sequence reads CASSSVQGNDYTF.

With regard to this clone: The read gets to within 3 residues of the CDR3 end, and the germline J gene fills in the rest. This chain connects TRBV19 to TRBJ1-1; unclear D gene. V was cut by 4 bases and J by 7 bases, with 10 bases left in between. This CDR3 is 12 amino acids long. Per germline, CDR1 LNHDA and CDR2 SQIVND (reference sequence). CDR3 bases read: TGTGCCAGTAGTAGAGTGAGAGGTGAA. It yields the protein CASSRVRGE. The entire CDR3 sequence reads CASSRVRGEAFF.

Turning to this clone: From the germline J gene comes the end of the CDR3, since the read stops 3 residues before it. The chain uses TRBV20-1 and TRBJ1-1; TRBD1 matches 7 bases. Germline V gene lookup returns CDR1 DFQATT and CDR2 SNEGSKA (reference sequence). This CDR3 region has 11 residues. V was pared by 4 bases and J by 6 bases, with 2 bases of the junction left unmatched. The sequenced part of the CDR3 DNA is TGCAGTGCTACTCAGGGGGCTGAA. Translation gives CSATQGAE. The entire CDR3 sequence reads CSATQGAEAFF.

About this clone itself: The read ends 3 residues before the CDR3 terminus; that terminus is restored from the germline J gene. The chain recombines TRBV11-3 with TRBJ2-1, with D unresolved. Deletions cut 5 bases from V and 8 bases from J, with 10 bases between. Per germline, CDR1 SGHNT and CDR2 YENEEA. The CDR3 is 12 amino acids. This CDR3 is CASSPNSHEQFF. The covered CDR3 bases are TGTGCCAGCAGCCCTAATAGCCATGAG.

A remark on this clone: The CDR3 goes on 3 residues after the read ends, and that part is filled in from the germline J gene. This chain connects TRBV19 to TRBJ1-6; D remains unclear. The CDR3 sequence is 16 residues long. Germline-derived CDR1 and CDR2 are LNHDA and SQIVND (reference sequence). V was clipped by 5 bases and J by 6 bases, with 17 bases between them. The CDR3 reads CASSVRKAVSNSPLHF. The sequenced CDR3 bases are TGTGCCAGTAGTGTCAGGAAGGCAGTTAGTAATTCACCC.

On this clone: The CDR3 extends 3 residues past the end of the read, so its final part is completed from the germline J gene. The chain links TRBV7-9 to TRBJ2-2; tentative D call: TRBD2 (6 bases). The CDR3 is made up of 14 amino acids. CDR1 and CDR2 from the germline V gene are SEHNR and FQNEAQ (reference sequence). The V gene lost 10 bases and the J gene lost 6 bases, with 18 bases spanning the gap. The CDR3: CATRRGQVSGELFF. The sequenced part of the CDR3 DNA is TGTGCCACCCGGCGGGGCCAGGTGTCCGGGGAG.

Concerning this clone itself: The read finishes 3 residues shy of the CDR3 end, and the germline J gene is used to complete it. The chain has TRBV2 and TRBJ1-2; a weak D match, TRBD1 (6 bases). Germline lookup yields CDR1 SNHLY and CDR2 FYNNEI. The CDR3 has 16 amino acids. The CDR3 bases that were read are TGTGCCAGCAGTCCCCGAGTAGCGGGGGGGCTAGATGAC. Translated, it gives CASSPRVAGGLDD. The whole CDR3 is CASSPRVAGGLDDYTF.

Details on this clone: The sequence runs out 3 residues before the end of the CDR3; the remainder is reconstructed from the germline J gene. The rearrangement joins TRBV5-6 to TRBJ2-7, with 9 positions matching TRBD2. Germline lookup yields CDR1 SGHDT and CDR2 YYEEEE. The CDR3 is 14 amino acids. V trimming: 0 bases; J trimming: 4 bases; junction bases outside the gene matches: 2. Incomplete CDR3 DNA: TGTGCCAGCAGCTTGGACCTAGCGGGATACGAG. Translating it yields CASSLDLAGYE. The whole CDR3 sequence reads CASSLDLAGYEQYF.

The CDR3 sequence is CATIDKSFTDTQYF. CDR3 DNA (partial): TGTGCCACCATAGACAAGTCTTTCACAGATACG. This chain connects TRBV10-3 to TRBJ2-3, with no clear D. The DNA ends 3 residues before the CDR3 does, and the rest of the CDR3 is filled in from the germline J gene. There are 14 residues in the CDR3. V lost 10 bases and J 2 bases, leaving 16 bases between the germline ends. Germline V CDR1 and CDR2: ENHRY, SYGVKD.

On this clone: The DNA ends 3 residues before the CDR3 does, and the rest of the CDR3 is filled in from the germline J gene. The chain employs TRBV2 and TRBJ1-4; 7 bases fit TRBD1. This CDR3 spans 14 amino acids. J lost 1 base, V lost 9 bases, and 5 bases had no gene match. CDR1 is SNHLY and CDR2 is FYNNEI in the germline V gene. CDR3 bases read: TGTGCCAGTGAAAGGGACAGAACTAATGAAAAA. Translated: CASERDRTNEK. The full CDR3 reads CASERDRTNEKLFF.

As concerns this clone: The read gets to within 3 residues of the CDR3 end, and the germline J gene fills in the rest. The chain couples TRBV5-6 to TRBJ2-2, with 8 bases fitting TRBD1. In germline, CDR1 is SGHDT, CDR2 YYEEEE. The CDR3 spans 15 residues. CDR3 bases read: TGTGCCAGCAGCCCGGGGACAGGCAATAATTCACCG. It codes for CASSPGTGNNSP. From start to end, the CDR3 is CASSPGTGNNSPLFF. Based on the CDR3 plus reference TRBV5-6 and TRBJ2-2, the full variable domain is DAGVTQSPTHLIKTRGQQVTLRCSPKSGHDTVSWYQQALGQGPQFIFQYYEEEERQRGNFPDRFSGHQFPNYSSELNVNALLLGDSALYLCASSPGTGNNSPLFFGEGSRLTVL.

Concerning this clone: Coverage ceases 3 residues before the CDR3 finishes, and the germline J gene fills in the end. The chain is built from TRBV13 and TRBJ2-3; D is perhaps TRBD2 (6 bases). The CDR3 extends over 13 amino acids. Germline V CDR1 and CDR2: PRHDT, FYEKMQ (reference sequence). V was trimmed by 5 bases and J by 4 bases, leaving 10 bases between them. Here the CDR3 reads CASSETSSDTQYF. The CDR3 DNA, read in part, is TGTGCCAGCAGCGAGACTAGTTCAGATACG.

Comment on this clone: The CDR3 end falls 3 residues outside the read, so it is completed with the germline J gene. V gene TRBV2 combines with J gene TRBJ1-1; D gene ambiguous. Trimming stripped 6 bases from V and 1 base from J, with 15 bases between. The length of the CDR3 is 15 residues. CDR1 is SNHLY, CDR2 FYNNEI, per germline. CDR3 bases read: TGTGCCAGCAGGAGGCCGCTAGGCGGGAACACTGAA. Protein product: CASRRPLGGNTE. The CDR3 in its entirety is CASRRPLGGNTEAFF.

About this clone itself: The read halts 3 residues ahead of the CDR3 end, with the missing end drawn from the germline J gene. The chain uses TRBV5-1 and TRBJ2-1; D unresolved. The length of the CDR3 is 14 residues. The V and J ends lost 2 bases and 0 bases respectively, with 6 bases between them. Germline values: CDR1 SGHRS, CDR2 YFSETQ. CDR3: CASSLGSSYNEQFF. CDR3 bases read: TGCGCCAGCAGCTTAGGCAGCTCCTACAATGAG.

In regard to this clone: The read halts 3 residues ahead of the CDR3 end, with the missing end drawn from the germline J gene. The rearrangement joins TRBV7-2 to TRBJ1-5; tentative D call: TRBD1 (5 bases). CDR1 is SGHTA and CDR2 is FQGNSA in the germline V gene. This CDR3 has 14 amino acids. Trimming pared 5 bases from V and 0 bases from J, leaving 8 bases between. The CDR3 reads CASSTTGSNQPQHF. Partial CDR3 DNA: TGTGCCAGCAGCACCACAGGTAGCAATCAGCCC.

The covered CDR3 bases are TGTGCCAGTAGCCGAATAGCCGGGACACGGGATAATTCACCC. It is translated as CASSRIAGTRDNSP. The whole CDR3 is CASSRIAGTRDNSPLHF. This sequence joins TRBV19 and TRBJ1-6; maybe TRBD1 (6 bases). The read comes to an end 3 residues before the CDR3 does, leaving the germline J gene to fill in the end. The length of the CDR3 is 17 residues. Germline V gives CDR1 LNHDA, CDR2 SQIVND (reference sequence). V lost 6 bases, J lost 5 bases, and 20 bases lay in between. The variable domain in full, completed from reference TRBV19 and TRBJ1-6, reads DGGITQSPKYLFRKEGQNVTLSCEQNLNHDAMYWYRQDPGQGLRLIYYSQIVNDFQKGDIAEGYSVSREKKESFPLTVTSAQKNPTAFYLCASSRIAGTRDNSPLHFGNGTRLTVT.

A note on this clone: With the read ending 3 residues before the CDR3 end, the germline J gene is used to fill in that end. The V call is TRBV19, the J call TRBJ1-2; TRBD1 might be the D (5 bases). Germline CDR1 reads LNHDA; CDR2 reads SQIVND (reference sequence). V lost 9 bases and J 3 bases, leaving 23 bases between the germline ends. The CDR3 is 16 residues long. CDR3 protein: CASLGGVWSAHYGYTF. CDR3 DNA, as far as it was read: TGTGCCAGCCTGGGAGGGGTTTGGAGTGCGCACTATGGC.

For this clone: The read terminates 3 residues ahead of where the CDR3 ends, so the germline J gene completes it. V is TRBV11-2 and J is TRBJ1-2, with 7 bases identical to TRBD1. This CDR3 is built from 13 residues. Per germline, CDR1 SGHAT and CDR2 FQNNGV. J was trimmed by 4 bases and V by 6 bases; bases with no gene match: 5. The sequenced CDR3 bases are TGTGCCAGCAGTCTGGGACAGCTCTATGGC. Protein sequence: CASSLGQLYG. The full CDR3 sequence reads CASSLGQLYGYTF.

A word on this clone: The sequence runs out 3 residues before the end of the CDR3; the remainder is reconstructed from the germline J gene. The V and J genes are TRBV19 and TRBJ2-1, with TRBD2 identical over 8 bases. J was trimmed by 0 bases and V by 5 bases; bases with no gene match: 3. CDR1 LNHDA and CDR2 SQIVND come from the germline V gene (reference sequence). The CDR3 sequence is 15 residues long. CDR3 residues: CASSLAGGSYNEQFF. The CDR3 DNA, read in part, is TGTGCCAGTAGTTTGGCGGGAGGCTCCTACAATGAG.